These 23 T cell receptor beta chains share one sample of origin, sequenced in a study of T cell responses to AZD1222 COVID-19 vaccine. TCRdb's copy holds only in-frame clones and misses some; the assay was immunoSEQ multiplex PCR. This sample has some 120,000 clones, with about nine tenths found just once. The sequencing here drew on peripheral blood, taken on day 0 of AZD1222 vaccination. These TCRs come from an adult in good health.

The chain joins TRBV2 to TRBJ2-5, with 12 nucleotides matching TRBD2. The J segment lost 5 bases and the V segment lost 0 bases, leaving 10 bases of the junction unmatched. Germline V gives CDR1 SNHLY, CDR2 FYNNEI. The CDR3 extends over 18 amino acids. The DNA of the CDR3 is TGTGCCAGCAGTGAAGCGAGGGCTAGCGGGAGGGCCGGGGAGACCCAGTACTTC. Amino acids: CASSEARASGRAGETQYF.

CDR3 sequence reads: CSAWDSGGAYEQYF. CDR3 nucleotides: TGCAGCGCCTGGGACAGCGGAGGGGCCTACGAGCAGTACTTC. The V gene is TRBV29-1, the J gene TRBJ2-7, with D perhaps TRBD1 (7 bases). The CDR3 length is 14 residues. Trimming cost V 7 bases and J 2 bases, with 18 bases left between them. Germline V gene data show CDR1 as SQVTM and CDR2 as ANQGSEA.

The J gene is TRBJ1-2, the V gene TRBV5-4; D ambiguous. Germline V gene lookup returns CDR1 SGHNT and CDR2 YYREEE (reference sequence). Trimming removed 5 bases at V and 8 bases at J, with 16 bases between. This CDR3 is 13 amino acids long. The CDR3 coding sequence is TGTGCCAGCAGTCTTAGCGAACACGCGGGCTACACCTTC. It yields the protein CASSLSEHAGYTF.

CDR3 sequence reads: CASSLLAGGVSTDTQYF. The CDR3 coding sequence is TGCGCCAGCAGTCTTCTAGCGGGAGGGGTTAGCACAGATACGCAGTATTTT. V is TRBV10-2 and J is TRBJ2-3; TRBD2 agrees at 12 bases. The V segment lost 5 bases and the J segment 0 bases; nucleotides outside the gene matches: 6. Germline V CDR1 and CDR2: WSHSY, SAAADI. CDR3 length: 17 residues.

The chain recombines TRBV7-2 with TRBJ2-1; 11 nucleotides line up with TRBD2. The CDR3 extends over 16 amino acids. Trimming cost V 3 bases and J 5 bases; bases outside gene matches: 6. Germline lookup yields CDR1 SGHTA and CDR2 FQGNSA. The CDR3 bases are TGTGCCAGCAGCTTGACCGGGACTAGCGGTGACAATGAGCAGTTCTTC. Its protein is CASSLTGTSGDNEQFF.

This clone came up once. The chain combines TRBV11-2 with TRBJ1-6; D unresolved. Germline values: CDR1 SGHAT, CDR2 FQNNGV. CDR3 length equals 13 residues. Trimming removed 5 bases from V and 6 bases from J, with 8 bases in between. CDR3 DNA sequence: TGTGCCAGCAGCCCGGGGTCTAATTCACCCCTCCACTTT. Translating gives CASSPGSNSPLHF.

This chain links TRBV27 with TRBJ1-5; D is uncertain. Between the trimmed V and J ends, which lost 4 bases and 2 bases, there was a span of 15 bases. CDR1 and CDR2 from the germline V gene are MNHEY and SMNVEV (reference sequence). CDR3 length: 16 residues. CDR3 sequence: CASSSISTQGNQPQHF. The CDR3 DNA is TGTGCCAGCAGTTCGATTTCAACCCAAGGCAATCAGCCCCAGCATTTT.

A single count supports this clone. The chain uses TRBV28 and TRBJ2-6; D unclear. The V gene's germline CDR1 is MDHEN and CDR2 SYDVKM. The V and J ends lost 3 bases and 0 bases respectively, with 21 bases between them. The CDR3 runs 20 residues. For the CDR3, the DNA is TGTGCCAGCAGTTTTTTCATGAGGACGAACTTAATCTCTGGGGCCAACGTCCTGACTTTC. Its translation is CASSFFMRTNLISGANVLTF.

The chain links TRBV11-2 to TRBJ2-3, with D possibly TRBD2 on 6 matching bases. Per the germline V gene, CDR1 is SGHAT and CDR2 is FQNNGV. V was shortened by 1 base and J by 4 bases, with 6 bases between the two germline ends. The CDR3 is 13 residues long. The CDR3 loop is CASSLGGADTQYF. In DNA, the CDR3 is TGTGCCAGCAGCTTAGGGGGGGCAGATACGCAGTATTTT.

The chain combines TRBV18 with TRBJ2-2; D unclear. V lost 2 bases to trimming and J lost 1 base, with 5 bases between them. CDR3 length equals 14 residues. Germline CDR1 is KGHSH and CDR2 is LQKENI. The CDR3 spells CASSPKGNTGELFF. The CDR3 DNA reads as TGTGCCAGCTCACCAAAAGGGAACACCGGGGAGCTGTTTTTT.

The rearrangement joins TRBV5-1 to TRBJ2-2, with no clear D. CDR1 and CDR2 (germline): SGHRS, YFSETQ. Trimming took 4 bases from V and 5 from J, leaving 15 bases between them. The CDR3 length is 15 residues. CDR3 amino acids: CASSIQQIGTGELFF. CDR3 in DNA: TGCGCCAGCAGCATCCAGCAGATCGGGACCGGGGAGCTGTTTTTT.

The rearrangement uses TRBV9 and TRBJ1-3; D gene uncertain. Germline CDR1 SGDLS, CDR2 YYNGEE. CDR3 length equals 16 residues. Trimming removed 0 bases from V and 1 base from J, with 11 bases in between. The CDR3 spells CASSVGLSDSGNTIYF. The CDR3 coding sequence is TGTGCCAGCAGCGTAGGCCTCTCCGATTCTGGAAACACCATATATTTT.

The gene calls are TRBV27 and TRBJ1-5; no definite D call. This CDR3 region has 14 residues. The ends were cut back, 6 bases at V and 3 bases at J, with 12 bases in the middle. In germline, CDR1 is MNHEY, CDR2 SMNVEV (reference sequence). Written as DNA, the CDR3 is TGTGCCAGCAGGCGGGCAGGAGCCAATCAGCCCCAGCATTTT. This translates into CASRRAGANQPQHF.

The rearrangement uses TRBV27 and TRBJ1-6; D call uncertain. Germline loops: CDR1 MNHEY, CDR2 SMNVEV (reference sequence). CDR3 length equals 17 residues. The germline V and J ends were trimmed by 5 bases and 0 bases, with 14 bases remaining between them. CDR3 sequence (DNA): TGTGCCAGCAGTCCCGCTCCGGGAAGCTCCTATAATTCACCCCTCCACTTT. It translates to CASSPAPGSSYNSPLHF.

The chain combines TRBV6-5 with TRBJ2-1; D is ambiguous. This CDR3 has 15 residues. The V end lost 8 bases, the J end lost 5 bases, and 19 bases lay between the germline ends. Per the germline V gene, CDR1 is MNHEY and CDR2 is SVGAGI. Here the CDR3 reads CASEARVLANNEQFF. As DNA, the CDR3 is TGTGCCAGCGAAGCACGTGTGCTGGCTAACAATGAGCAGTTCTTC.

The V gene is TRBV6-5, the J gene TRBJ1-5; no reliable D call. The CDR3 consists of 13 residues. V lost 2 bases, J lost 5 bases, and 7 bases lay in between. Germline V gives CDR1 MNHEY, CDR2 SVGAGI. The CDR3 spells CASSYGIYQPQHF. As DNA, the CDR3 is TGTGCCAGCAGTTACGGCATTTATCAGCCCCAGCATTTT.

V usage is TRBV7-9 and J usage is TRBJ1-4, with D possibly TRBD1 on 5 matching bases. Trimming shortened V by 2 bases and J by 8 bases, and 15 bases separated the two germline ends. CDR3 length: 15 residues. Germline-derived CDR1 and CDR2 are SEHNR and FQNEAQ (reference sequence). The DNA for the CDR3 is TGTGCCAGCAGCTTAAACACAGGAGGGAGGGAAAAACTGTTTTTT. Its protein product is CASSLNTGGREKLFF.

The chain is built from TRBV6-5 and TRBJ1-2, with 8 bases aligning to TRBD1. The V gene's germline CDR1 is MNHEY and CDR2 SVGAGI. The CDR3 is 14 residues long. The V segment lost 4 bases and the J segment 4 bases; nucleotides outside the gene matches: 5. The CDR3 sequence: CASSSTGAGYGYTF. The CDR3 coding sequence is TGTGCCAGCAGTTCGACAGGGGCAGGCTATGGCTACACCTTC.

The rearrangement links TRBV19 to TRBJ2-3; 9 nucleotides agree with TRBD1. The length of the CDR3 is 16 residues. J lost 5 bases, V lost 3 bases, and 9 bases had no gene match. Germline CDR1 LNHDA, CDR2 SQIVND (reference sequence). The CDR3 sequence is CASSMGSGQGRDTQYF. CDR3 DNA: TGTGCCAGTAGTATGGGATCGGGACAGGGTAGAGATACGCAGTATTTT.

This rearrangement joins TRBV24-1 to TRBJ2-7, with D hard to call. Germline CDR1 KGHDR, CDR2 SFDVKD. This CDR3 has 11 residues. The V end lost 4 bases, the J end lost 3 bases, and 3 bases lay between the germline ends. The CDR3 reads CATSDHYEQYF. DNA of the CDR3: TGTGCCACCAGTGACCACTACGAGCAGTACTTC.

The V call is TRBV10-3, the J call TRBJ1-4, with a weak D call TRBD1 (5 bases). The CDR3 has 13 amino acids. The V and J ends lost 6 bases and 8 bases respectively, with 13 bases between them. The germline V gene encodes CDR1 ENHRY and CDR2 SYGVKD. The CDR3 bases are TGTGCCATCAGAGGACATGGTAGAGAAAAACTGTTTTTT. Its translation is CAIRGHGREKLFF.

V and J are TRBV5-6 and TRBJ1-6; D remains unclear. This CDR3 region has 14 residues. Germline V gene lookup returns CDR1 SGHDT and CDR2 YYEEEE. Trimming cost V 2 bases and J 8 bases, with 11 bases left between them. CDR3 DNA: TGTGCCAGCAGCTTCTCCCTTCTCGATTCACCCCTCCACTTT. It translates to CASSFSLLDSPLHF.

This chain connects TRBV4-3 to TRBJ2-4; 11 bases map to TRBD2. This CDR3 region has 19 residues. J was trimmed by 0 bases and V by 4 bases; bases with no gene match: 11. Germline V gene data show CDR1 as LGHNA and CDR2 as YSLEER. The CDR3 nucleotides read TGCGCCAGCAGCCCCCGCGGTTTAGCGGGAGGGCTAGCCAAAAACATTCAGTACTTC. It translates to CASSPRGLAGGLAKNIQYF.